What follows are 8 T cell receptor beta chains derived from one specimen sequenced in a study of control samples from healthy donors and cancer patients. Using immunoSEQ multiplex PCR, the repertoire was profiled, and TCRdb retains in-frame clones only, with some absent. The data contain some 150,000 clones, about nine tenths of them singletons. The sample was blood. These receptors came from a man aged 25-40 years in good health.

The genes are TRBV19 and TRBJ2-1, with D uncertain. Germline V gene lookup returns CDR1 LNHDA and CDR2 SQIVND (reference sequence). V lost 6 bases and J lost 4, with 16 bases in between. The CDR3 contains 15 residues. As DNA, the CDR3 is TGTGCCAGTAGCATTGCGGCCAGCTTGTACAATGAGCAGTTCTTC. This translates into CASSIAASLYNEQFF.

The chain has TRBV7-2 and TRBJ2-3; weak D call: TRBD1 (6 bases). CDR1 is SGHTA and CDR2 is FQGNSA in the germline V gene. The ends were cut back, 0 bases at V and 5 bases at J, with 12 bases in the middle. The CDR3 contains 15 residues. CDR3 amino acids: CASSLASRGRDTQYF. The CDR3 coding sequence is TGTGCCAGCAGCTTAGCTTCCAGGGGCAGAGATACGCAGTATTTT.

The rearrangement uses TRBV28 and TRBJ2-2; D gene ambiguous. Trimming took off 7 bases at V and 1 base at J, with 10 bases between the two ends. The CDR3 is made up of 14 amino acids. CDR1 and CDR2 from the germline V gene are MDHEN and SYDVKM. The CDR3 reads CASNKNQNTGELFF. CDR3 sequence (DNA): TGTGCCAGCAACAAAAACCAGAACACCGGGGAGCTGTTTTTT.

The chain has TRBV29-1 and TRBJ2-7, with D perhaps TRBD2 (6 bases). Per the germline V gene, CDR1 is SQVTM and CDR2 is ANQGSEA. The CDR3 has 13 amino acids. Trimming stripped 6 bases from V and 5 bases from J, with 17 bases between. The CDR3 nucleotides read TGCAGCGTGAACGGGCGGGGCGTGGACGAGCAGTACTTC. Its translation: CSVNGRGVDEQYF.

CDR3 loop: CASSSWTGQNEKLFF. CDR3 DNA: TGCGCCAGCAGCTCCTGGACAGGGCAAAATGAAAAACTGTTTTTT. V gene TRBV5-1 combines with J gene TRBJ1-4; 8 bases match TRBD1. The CDR3 runs to 15 residues. Germline V gene lookup returns CDR1 SGHRS and CDR2 YFSETQ. The trim removed 3 bases at V and 5 bases at J, leaving 6 bases unmatched.

The V and J genes are TRBV29-1 and TRBJ1-2, with D unresolved. The CDR3 is 12 residues long. Germline CDR1 is SQVTM and CDR2 is ANQGSEA. Trimming removed 8 bases at V and 5 bases at J, with 15 bases between. This CDR3 is CSYSPGGYGYTF. For the CDR3, the DNA is TGCAGCTATTCGCCGGGAGGGTATGGCTACACCTTC. The full variable domain, with the rest looked up from reference TRBV29-1 and TRBJ1-2, is SAVISQKPSRDICQRGTSLTIQCQVDSQVTMMFWYRQQPGQSLTLIATANQGSEATYESGFVIDKFPISRPNLTFSTLTVSNMSPEDSSIYLCSYSPGGYGYTFGSGTRLTVV.

The CDR3: CASSHGTSGGTDTQYF. The CDR3 region has the DNA TGTGCCAGCAGCCACGGGACTAGCGGGGGCACAGATACGCAGTATTTT. The V call is TRBV7-2, the J call TRBJ2-3; 13 nucleotides agree with TRBD2. Germline V gives CDR1 SGHTA, CDR2 FQGNSA. This CDR3 is 16 amino acids long. J lost 1 base, V lost 5 bases, and 3 bases had no gene match.

V is TRBV5-4 and J is TRBJ2-5; 10 nucleotides line up with TRBD2. J gave up 5 bases and V 1 base, and 8 bases lay outside the gene matches. The CDR3 covers 16 residues. Germline CDR1 and CDR2: SGHNT and YYREEE (reference sequence). In DNA form, the CDR3 reads TGTGCCAGCAGCTTGTTCCTAGCGGGGGAATGGGAGACCCAGTACTTC. This codes for CASSLFLAGEWETQYF. Using reference TRBV5-4 and TRBJ2-5 for the parts outside the CDR3, the full variable domain is ETGVTQSPTHLIKTRGQQVTLRCSSQSGHNTVSWYQQALGQGPQFIFQYYREEENGRGNFPPRFSGLQFPNYSSELNVNALELDDSALYLCASSLFLAGEWETQYFGPGTRLLVL.